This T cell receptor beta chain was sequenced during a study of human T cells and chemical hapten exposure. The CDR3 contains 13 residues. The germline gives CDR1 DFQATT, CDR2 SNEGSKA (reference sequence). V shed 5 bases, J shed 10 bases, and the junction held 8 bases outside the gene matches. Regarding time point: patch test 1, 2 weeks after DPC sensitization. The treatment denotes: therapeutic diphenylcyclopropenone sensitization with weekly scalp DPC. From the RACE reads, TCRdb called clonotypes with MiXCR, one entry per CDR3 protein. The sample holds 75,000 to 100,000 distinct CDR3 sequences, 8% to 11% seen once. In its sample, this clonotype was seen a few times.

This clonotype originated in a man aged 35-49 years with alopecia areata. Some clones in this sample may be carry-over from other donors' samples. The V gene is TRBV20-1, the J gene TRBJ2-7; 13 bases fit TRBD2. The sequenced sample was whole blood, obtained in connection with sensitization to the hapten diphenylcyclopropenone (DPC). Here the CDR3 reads CSAPGLAGEEQYF. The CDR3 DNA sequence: TGCAGTGCTCCCGGACTAGCGGGGGAGGAACAGTACTTC.